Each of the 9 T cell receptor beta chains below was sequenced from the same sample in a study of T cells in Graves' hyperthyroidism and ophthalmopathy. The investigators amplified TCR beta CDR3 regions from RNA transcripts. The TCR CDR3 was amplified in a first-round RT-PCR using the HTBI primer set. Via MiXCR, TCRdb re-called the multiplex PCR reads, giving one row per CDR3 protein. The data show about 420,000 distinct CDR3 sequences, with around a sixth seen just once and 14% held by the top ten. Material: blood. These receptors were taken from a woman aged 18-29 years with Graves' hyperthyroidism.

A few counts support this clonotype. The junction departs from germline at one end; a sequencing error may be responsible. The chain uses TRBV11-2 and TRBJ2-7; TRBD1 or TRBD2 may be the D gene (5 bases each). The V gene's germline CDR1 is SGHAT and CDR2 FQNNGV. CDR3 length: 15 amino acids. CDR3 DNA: TGTGCCAGCAGCCCGGCCCCGGACCGGGGCTACGAGCGGTACTTC. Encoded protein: CASSPAPDRGYERYF.

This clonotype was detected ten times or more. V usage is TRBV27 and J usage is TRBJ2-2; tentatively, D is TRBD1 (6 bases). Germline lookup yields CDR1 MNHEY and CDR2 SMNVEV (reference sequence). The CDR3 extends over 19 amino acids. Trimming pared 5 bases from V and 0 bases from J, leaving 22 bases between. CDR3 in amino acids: CASSQRSGTQFANTGELFF. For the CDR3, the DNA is TGTGCCAGCAGTCAGAGGTCCGGGACACAGTTCGCGAACACCGGGGAGCTGTTTTTT.

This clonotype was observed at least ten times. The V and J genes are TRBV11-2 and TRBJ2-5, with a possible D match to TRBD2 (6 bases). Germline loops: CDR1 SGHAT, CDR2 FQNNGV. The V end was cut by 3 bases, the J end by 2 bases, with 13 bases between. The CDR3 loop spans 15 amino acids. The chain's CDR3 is CASSLGTRGQETQYF. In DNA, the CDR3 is TGTGCCAGCAGCTTGGGGACCCGGGGGCAAGAGACCCAGTACTTC.

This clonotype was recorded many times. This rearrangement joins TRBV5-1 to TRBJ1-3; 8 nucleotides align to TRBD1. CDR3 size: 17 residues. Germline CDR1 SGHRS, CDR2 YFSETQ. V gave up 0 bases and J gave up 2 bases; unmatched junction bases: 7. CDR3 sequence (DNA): TGCGCCAGCAGCTTGGGGACAGGGCGTCAAACTGGAAACACCATATATTTT. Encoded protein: CASSLGTGRQTGNTIYF.

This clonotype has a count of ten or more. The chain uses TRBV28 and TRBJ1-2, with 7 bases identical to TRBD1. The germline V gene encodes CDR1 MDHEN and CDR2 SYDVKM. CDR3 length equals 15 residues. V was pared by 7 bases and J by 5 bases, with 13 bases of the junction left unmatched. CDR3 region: CASTLSQGFGYGYTF. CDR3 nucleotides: TGTGCCAGCACCCTATCACAGGGGTTCGGATATGGCTACACCTTC.

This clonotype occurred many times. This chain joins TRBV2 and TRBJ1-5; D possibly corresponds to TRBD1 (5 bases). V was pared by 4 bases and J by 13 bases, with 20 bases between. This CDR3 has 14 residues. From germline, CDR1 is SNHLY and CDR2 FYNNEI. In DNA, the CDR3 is TGTGCCAGCAGTGTTGGGGGTTTCGGTGGGTCACAGCATTTT. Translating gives CASSVGGFGGSQHF.

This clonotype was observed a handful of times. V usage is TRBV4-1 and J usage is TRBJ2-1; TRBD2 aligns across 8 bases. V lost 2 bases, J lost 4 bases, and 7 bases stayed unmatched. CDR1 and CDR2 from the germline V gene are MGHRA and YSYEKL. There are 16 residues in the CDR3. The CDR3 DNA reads TGCGCCAGCAGCCAATTGGTTAGCGGGGTATACAATGAGCAGTTCTTC. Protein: CASSQLVSGVYNEQFF.

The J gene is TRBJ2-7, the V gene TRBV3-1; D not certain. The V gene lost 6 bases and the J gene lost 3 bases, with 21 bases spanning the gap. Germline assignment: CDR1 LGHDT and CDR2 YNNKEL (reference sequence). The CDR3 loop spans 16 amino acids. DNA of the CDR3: TGTGCCAGCAGTGAAGGGATTCTCTATGCCCTCTACGAGCAGTACTTC. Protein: CASSEGILYALYEQYF.

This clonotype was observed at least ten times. The CDR3 sequence: CSATGTSGRMDYEQYF. CDR3 nucleotides: TGCAGTGCTACCGGGACTAGCGGGAGAATGGACTACGAGCAGTACTTC. This chain connects TRBV20-1 to TRBJ2-7, with 14 bases fitting TRBD2. Per germline, CDR1 DFQATT and CDR2 SNEGSKA (reference sequence). The CDR3 length is 16 residues. Trimming cost V 4 bases and J 3 bases; bases outside gene matches: 8.